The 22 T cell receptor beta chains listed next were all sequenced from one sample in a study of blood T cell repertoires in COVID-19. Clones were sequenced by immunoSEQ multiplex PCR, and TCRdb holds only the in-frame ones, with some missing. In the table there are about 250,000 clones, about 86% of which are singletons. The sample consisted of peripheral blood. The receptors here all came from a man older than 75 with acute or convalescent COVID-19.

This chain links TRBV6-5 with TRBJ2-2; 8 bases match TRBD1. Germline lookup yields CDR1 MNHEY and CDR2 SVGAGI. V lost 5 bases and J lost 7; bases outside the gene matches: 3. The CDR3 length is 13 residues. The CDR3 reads CASSLTGVGELFF. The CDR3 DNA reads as TGTGCCAGCAGTCTGACAGGGGTCGGGGAGCTGTTTTTT.

CDR3 coding DNA: TGCGCCAGCAGCATCAGGACAGGGGATAAGGAAGCTGAAAAACTGTTTTTT. This translates into CASSIRTGDKEAEKLFF. The chain carries TRBV5-1 and TRBJ1-4; TRBD1 matches at 9 bases. Trimming at V came to 4 bases and at J to 7 bases, leaving 14 bases not matched to a gene. The CDR3 runs 17 residues. Germline-derived CDR1 and CDR2 are SGHRS and YFSETQ.

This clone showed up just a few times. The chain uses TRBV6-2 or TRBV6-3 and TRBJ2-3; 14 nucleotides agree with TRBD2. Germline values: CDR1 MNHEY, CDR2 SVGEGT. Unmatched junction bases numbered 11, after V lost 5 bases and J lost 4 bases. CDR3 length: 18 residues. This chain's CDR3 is CASSLQRTSGGPPDTQYF. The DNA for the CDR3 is TGTGCCAGCAGTCTCCAACGGACTAGCGGGGGGCCGCCAGATACGCAGTATTTT.

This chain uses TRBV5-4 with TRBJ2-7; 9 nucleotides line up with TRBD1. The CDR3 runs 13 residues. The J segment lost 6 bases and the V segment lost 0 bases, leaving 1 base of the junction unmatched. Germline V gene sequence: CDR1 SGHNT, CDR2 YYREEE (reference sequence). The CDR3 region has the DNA TGTGCCAGCAGCTTGGCACAGGGGGCCGAGCAGTACTTC. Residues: CASSLAQGAEQYF.

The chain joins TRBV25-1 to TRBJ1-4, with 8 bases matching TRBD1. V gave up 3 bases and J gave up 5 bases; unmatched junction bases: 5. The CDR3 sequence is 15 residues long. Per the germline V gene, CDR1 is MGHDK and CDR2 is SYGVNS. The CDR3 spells CASSESRTGNEKLFF. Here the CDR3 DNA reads TGTGCCAGCAGTGAGTCCCGGACAGGGAATGAAAAACTGTTTTTT.

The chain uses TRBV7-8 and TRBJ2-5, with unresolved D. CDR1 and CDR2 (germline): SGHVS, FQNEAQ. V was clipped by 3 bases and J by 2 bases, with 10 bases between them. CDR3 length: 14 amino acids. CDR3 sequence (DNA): TGTGCCAGCAGCTTTGCCAGGTATCAAGAGACCCAGTACTTC. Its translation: CASSFARYQETQYF.

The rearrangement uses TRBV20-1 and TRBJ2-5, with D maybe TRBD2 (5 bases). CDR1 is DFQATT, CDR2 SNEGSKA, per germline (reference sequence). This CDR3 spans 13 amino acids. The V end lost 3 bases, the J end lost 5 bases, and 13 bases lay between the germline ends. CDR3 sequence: CSASRASLETQYF. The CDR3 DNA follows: TGCAGTGCTAGTCGAGCTAGCCTGGAGACCCAGTACTTC.

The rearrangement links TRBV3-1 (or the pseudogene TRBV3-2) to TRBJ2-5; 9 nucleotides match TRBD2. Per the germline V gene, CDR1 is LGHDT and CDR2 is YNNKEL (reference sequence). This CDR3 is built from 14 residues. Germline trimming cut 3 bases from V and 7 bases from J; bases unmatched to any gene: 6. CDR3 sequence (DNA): TGTGCCAGCAGCCACGGCGGGGGGGCAGGGACCCAGTACTTC. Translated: CASSHGGGAGTQYF.

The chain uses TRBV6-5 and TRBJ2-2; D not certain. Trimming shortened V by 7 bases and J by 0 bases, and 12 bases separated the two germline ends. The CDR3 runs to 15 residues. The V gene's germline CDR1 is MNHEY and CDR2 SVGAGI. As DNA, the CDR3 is TGTGCCAGCACCAGAAAAATCGCGAACACCGGGGAGCTGTTTTTT. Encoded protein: CASTRKIANTGELFF.

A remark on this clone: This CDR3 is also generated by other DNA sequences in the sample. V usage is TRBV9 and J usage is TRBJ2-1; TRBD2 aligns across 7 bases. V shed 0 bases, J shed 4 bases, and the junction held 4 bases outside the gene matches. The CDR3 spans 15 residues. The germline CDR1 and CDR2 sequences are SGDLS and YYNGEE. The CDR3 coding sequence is TGTGCCAGCAGCGTAGGCAGCGGGACTTACAATGAGCAGTTCTTC. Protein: CASSVGSGTYNEQFF.

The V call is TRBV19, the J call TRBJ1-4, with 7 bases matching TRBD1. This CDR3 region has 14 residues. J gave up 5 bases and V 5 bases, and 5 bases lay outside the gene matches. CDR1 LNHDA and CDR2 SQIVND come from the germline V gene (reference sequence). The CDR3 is CASSHGTANEKLFF. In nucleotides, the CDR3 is TGTGCCAGTAGTCACGGGACAGCCAATGAAAAACTGTTTTTT.

The CDR3 DNA sequence: TGTGCCAGTCGTTTCCGGGAGGGCCTGTCGTGGGAGCAGTACTTC. It specifies CASRFREGLSWEQYF. V and J are TRBV19 and TRBJ2-7; 8 bases are a match to TRBD2. Germline V gene data show CDR1 as LNHDA and CDR2 as SQIVND (reference sequence). The CDR3 totals 15 residues. The junction had 16 bases not matched to a gene; V was cut back by 8 bases and J by 7 bases.

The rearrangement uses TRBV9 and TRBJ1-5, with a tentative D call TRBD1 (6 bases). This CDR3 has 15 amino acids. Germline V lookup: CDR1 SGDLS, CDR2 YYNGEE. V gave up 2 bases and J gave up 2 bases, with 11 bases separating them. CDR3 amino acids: CASSVADSRNQPQHF. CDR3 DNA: TGTGCCAGCAGCGTTGCGGACAGTCGCAATCAGCCCCAGCATTTT.

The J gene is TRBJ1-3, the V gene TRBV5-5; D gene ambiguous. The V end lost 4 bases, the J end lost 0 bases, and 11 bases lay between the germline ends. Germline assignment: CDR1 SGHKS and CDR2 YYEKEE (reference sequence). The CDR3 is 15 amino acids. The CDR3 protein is CASSTARSSGNTIYF. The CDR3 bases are TGTGCCAGCAGCACTGCGAGGAGCTCTGGAAACACCATATATTTT. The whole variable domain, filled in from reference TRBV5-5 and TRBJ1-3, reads DAGVTQSPTHLIKTRGQQVTLRCSPISGHKSVSWYQQVLGQGPQFIFQYYEKEERGRGNFPDRFSARQFPNYSSELNVNALLLGDSALYLCASSTARSSGNTIYFGEGSWLTVV.

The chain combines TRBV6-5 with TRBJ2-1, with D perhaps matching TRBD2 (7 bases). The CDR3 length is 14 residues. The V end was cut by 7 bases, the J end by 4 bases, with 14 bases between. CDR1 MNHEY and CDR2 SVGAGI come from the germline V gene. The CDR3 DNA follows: TGTGCCAGCAAAGAAGGGGGGGCTTACAATGAGCAGTTCTTC. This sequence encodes CASKEGGAYNEQFF.

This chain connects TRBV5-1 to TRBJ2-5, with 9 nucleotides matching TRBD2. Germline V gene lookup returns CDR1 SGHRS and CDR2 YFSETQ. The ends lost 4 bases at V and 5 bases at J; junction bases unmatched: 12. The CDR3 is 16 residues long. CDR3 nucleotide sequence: TGCGCCAGCAGCCCCGAAGCGGGAGGAAGGGGGGAGACCCAGTACTTC. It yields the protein CASSPEAGGRGETQYF.

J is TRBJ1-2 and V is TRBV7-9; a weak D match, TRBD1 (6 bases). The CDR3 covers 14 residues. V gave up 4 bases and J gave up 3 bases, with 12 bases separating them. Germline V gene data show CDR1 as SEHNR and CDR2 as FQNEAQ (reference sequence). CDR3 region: CASSSNRDDYGYTF. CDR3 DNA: TGTGCCAGCAGCTCCAACAGGGATGACTATGGCTACACCTTC.

The CDR3 here is CASSLEQQDKQYF. DNA for the CDR3: TGTGCCAGCAGCTTAGAACAGCAGGACAAGCAGTACTTC. The gene calls are TRBV11-1 and TRBJ2-7; D perhaps matches TRBD1 (5 bases). Germline V lookup: CDR1 SGHAT, CDR2 FQDESV (reference sequence). The CDR3 has 13 amino acids. V was pared by 1 base and J by 8 bases, with 12 bases between.

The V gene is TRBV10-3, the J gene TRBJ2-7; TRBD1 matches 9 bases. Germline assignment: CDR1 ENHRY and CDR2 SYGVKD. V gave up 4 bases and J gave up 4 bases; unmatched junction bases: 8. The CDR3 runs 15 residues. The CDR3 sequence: CAISVRDREEYEQYF. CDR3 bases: TGTGCCATCAGTGTCAGGGACAGGGAGGAGTACGAGCAGTACTTC.

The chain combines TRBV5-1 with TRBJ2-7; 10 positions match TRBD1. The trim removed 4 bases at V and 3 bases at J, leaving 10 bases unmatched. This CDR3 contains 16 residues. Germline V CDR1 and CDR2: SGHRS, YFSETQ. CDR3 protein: CASSRAPGTGDYEQYF. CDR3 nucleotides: TGCGCCAGCAGCCGAGCCCCCGGGACAGGGGACTACGAGCAGTACTTC.

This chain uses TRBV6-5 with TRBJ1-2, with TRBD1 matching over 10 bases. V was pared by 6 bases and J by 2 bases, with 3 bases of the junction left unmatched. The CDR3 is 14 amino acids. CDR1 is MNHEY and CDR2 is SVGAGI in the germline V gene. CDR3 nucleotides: TGTGCCAGCAGATTGACAGGGGGCAACTATGGCTACACCTTC. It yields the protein CASRLTGGNYGYTF.

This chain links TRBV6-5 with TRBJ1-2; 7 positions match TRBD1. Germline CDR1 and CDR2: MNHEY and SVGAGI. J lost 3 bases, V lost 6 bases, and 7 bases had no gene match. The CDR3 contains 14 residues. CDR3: CASSIQGNDYGYTF. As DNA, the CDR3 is TGTGCCAGCAGCATACAGGGGAATGACTATGGCTACACCTTC.